This entry lists 29 T cell receptor beta chains sequenced from one sample in a study of blood T cell repertoires in COVID-19. Sequencing used immunoSEQ multiplex PCR; TCRdb keeps in-frame clones, though not all of them. This sample yields approximately 300,000 clones, of which more than 70% are seen a single time; around 1.7% belongs to the top ten. The material sequenced was peripheral blood. These receptors originate from a woman aged 50 to 65 with acute or convalescent COVID-19.

The chain employs TRBV27 and TRBJ2-3; perhaps TRBD2 as D (6 bases). CDR1 is MNHEY and CDR2 is SMNVEV in the germline V gene (reference sequence). Trimming shortened V by 3 bases and J by 6 bases, and 7 bases separated the two germline ends. The CDR3 consists of 12 residues. The CDR3 nucleotides read TGTGCCAGCAGTTTCCGGGGGGATACGCAGTATTTT. Protein sequence: CASSFRGDTQYF.

J is TRBJ1-5 and V is TRBV19, with unresolved D. The CDR3 totals 12 residues. From germline, CDR1 is LNHDA and CDR2 SQIVND (reference sequence). Deletions cut 4 bases from V and 4 bases from J, with 5 bases between. CDR3 sequence reads: CASSTPNQPQHF. As DNA, the CDR3 is TGTGCCAGTAGTACCCCGAATCAGCCCCAGCATTTT.

Here the CDR3 DNA reads TGCGCCAGCAGGGAATACAGGGGGCAAGAGACCCAGTACTTC. Protein sequence: CASREYRGQETQYF. V gene TRBV10-2 combines with J gene TRBJ2-5; 8 bases fit TRBD1. V was clipped by 6 bases and J by 2 bases; unmatched bases: 5. The CDR3 runs 14 residues. Germline values: CDR1 WSHSY, CDR2 SAAADI.

The CDR3 bases are TGCGCCAGCAGCCAAGGTAGCGACTCCTACGAGCAGTACTTC. Amino acids: CASSQGSDSYEQYF. The rearrangement joins TRBV4-3 to TRBJ2-7, with a tentative D call TRBD2 (5 bases). The germline V and J ends were trimmed by 1 base and 0 bases, with 7 bases remaining between them. This CDR3 is 14 amino acids long. Germline CDR1 and CDR2: LGHNA and YSLEER.

CDR3 residues: CASSISLAGYYNEQFF. CDR3 nucleotides: TGTGCCAGTAGTATTTCACTAGCGGGATACTACAATGAGCAGTTCTTC. The chain combines TRBV19 with TRBJ2-1; 10 nucleotides align to TRBD2. V trimming: 3 bases; J trimming: 3 bases; junction bases outside the gene matches: 5. The CDR3 contains 16 residues. Germline assignment: CDR1 LNHDA and CDR2 SQIVND (reference sequence).

The rearrangement joins TRBV6-1 to TRBJ2-5; the match to TRBD1 covers 12 bases. Germline CDR1 reads MNHNS; CDR2 reads SASEGT. V dropped 3 bases and J dropped 5; count of bases not matched to a gene: 4. This CDR3 spans 15 amino acids. The DNA for the CDR3 is TGTGCCAGCAGTGAGGGACAGGGGGCGTTTGAGACCCAGTACTTC. This gives the protein CASSEGQGAFETQYF.

V usage is TRBV27 and J usage is TRBJ2-7; TRBD2 agrees at 11 bases. J gave up 0 bases and V 2 bases, and 24 bases lay outside the gene matches. From germline, CDR1 is MNHEY and CDR2 SMNVEV (reference sequence). The CDR3 consists of 23 residues. CDR3 protein: CASSLLSLHRLAGNSPFSYEQYF. The CDR3, as DNA: TGTGCCAGCAGTTTACTTTCCCTCCACAGACTAGCGGGAAATTCCCCCTTCTCCTACGAGCAGTACTTC.

The chain carries TRBV7-9 and TRBJ2-5; TRBD1 matches at 9 bases. V dropped 6 bases and J dropped 6; count of bases not matched to a gene: 11. The germline gives CDR1 SEHNR, CDR2 FQNEAQ (reference sequence). The CDR3 sequence is 15 residues long. Written as DNA, the CDR3 is TGTGCCAGCAGACAACCGGGACAGGGCCCGAAGACCCAGTACTTC. Amino acid sequence: CASRQPGQGPKTQYF. Full variable domain (remainder filled in from reference TRBV7-9 and TRBJ2-5): DTGVSQNPRHKITKRGQNVTFRCDPISEHNRLYWYRQTLGQGPEFLTYFQNEAQLEKSRLLSDRFSAERPKGSFSTLEIQRTEQGDSAMYLCASRQPGQGPKTQYFGPGTRLLVL.

In its sample, this clone was seen once. The chain combines TRBV18 with TRBJ2-7; 9 bases are a match to TRBD1. The ends lost 0 bases at V and 3 bases at J; junction bases unmatched: 0. This CDR3 region has 14 residues. Germline V gene sequence: CDR1 KGHSH, CDR2 LQKENI. DNA for the CDR3: TGTGCCAGCTCACCACCGGGACAGGGCTACGAGCAGTACTTC. Translated: CASSPPGQGYEQYF.

The V and J genes are TRBV6-2 or TRBV6-3 and TRBJ2-1; possible D gene TRBD1, 6 bases. The CDR3 loop spans 17 amino acids. Between the trimmed V and J ends, which lost 2 bases and 4 bases, there was a span of 18 bases. Germline CDR1 reads MNHEY; CDR2 reads SVGEGT. The CDR3: CASSYLLLQGRYNEQFF. CDR3 nucleotide sequence: TGTGCCAGCAGTTACCTTCTGCTTCAGGGGAGATACAATGAGCAGTTCTTC.

V usage is TRBV19 and J usage is TRBJ2-7; 14 bases line up with TRBD2. This CDR3 has 15 amino acids. V dropped 5 bases and J dropped 5; count of bases not matched to a gene: 5. Germline V CDR1 and CDR2: LNHDA, SQIVND (reference sequence). The CDR3 spells CASSVGLAGVNEQYF. The CDR3 DNA reads TGTGCCAGTAGTGTGGGACTAGCGGGAGTGAACGAGCAGTACTTC.

This rearrangement joins TRBV3-1 (or the pseudogene TRBV3-2) to TRBJ2-3, with D possibly matching TRBD2 (6 bases). The length of the CDR3 is 16 residues. Trimming shortened V by 1 base and J by 4 bases, and 15 bases separated the two germline ends. CDR1 is LGHDT, CDR2 YNNKEL, per germline (reference sequence). The DNA of the CDR3 is TGTGCCAGCAGCCAAGTAGGCGGGATAGGGGCAGATACGCAGTATTTT. Protein product: CASSQVGGIGADTQYF.

This clone appeared a few times. The chain has TRBV4-1 and TRBJ1-6; D is uncertain. The germline gives CDR1 MGHRA, CDR2 YSYEKL. Trimming removed 1 base at V and 5 bases at J, with 12 bases between. There are 16 residues in the CDR3. CDR3 loop: CASSQVYTANNSPLHF. The CDR3 bases are TGCGCCAGCAGCCAAGTGTATACAGCTAATAATTCACCCCTCCACTTT.

This chain joins TRBV2 and TRBJ1-2; 10 bases match TRBD1. Germline CDR1 SNHLY, CDR2 FYNNEI. V lost 6 bases, J lost 7 bases, and 2 bases stayed unmatched. The length of the CDR3 is 12 residues. The CDR3 protein is CASRDRGTGYTF. CDR3 DNA sequence: TGTGCCAGCAGGGACAGGGGGACTGGCTACACCTTC.

The rearrangement links TRBV5-8 to TRBJ2-3; perhaps TRBD2 as D (6 bases). The germline V gene encodes CDR1 SGHTS and CDR2 YDEGEE. The germline V and J ends were trimmed by 0 bases and 5 bases, with 10 bases remaining between them. The CDR3 sequence is 14 residues long. The CDR3 reads CASSLGAEGDTQYF. The DNA for the CDR3 is TGTGCCAGCAGCTTGGGGGCGGAGGGAGATACGCAGTATTTT.

This chain connects TRBV7-9 to TRBJ2-7; weak D call: TRBD2 (5 bases). Trimming shortened V by 5 bases and J by 3 bases, and 8 bases separated the two germline ends. Germline V lookup: CDR1 SEHNR, CDR2 FQNEAQ (reference sequence). The CDR3 sequence is 12 residues long. CDR3 region: CASSPTNYEQYF. The CDR3 DNA sequence: TGTGCCAGCAGCCCGACTAACTACGAGCAGTACTTC.

This chain joins TRBV6-6 and TRBJ2-2, with a possible D match to TRBD2 (5 bases). Germline V gives CDR1 MNHNY, CDR2 SVGAGI (reference sequence). Trimming pared 6 bases from V and 6 bases from J, leaving 8 bases between. The CDR3 extends over 12 amino acids. For the CDR3, the DNA is TGTGCCAGCAGACCCGGGGCCGGGGAGCTGTTTTTT. It codes for CASRPGAGELFF.

This clone was found once. The V and J genes are TRBV6-6 and TRBJ2-7; 8 bases map to TRBD1. V was pared by 5 bases and J by 2 bases, with 2 bases of the junction left unmatched. The germline gives CDR1 MNHNY, CDR2 SVGAGI (reference sequence). CDR3 size: 13 residues. The CDR3 loop is CASSRDRPYEQYF. CDR3 coding DNA: TGTGCCAGCAGTAGGGACAGGCCCTACGAGCAGTACTTC.

The chain uses TRBV6-5 and TRBJ1-1, with D perhaps matching TRBD1 (6 bases). The CDR3 is made up of 13 amino acids. Trimming stripped 7 bases from V and 1 base from J, with 10 bases between. From germline, CDR1 is MNHEY and CDR2 SVGAGI. For the CDR3, the DNA is TGTGCCAGCAAGAGGACAGAGAACACTGAAGCTTTCTTT. Translated, it gives CASKRTENTEAFF.

The J gene is TRBJ2-2, the V gene TRBV7-3, with TRBD2 matching over 8 bases. V lost 2 bases to trimming and J lost 1 base; unmatched junction nucleotides: 6. The germline V gene encodes CDR1 SGHTA and CDR2 FQGTGA. CDR3 size: 17 residues. The CDR3 region is CASSLEPLAGNTGELFF. Here the CDR3 DNA reads TGTGCCAGCAGCTTAGAGCCCCTAGCGGGGAACACCGGGGAGCTGTTTTTT.

The V gene is TRBV14, the J gene TRBJ1-3; D gene ambiguous. V was trimmed by 3 bases and J by 0 bases, leaving 15 bases between them. The length of the CDR3 is 17 residues. The germline gives CDR1 SGHDN, CDR2 FVKESK. The DNA of the CDR3 is TGTGCCAGCAGCCACTTGGACTGGGAGGCCTCTGGAAACACCATATATTTT. It yields the protein CASSHLDWEASGNTIYF.

A single count supports this clone. V gene TRBV5-4 combines with J gene TRBJ2-1; 16 bases line up with TRBD2. The CDR3 spans 19 residues. With V trimmed by 3 bases and J by 0 bases, 6 bases remained unmatched. The germline gives CDR1 SGHNT, CDR2 YYREEE (reference sequence). CDR3 sequence reads: CASSSPGLAGGSSYNEQFF. The CDR3 DNA sequence: TGTGCCAGCAGCTCGCCGGGACTAGCGGGGGGGAGCTCCTACAATGAGCAGTTCTTC.

The J gene is TRBJ1-3, the V gene TRBV4-1; D may be TRBD1 (5 bases). Trimming removed 2 bases from V and 5 bases from J, with 10 bases in between. This CDR3 contains 14 residues. Germline V lookup: CDR1 MGHRA, CDR2 YSYEKL. CDR3 protein: CASSQQGLRNTIYF. The CDR3 coding sequence is TGCGCCAGCAGCCAACAGGGACTGCGAAACACCATATATTTT.

In its sample, this clone was seen a few times. The V gene is TRBV14, the J gene TRBJ1-1; possibly TRBD1 for D (5 bases). This CDR3 comprises 13 residues. V was cut by 2 bases and J by 1 base, with 5 bases left in between. CDR1 SGHDN and CDR2 FVKESK come from the germline V gene. The CDR3 coding sequence is TGTGCCAGCAGCCAACAGGGGAACACTGAAGCTTTCTTT. Protein: CASSQQGNTEAFF.

The rearrangement joins TRBV12-3 or TRBV12-4 to TRBJ1-4; D perhaps matches TRBD1 (6 bases). Trimming took 3 bases from V and 7 from J, leaving 9 bases between them. The CDR3 is made up of 13 amino acids. The CDR3 DNA follows: TGTGCCAGCAGTTTTATCAGGGGTGAAAAACTGTTTTTT. This gives the protein CASSFIRGEKLFF.

The chain combines TRBV15 with TRBJ1-5; D perhaps matches TRBD1 (5 bases). In germline, CDR1 is LNHNV, CDR2 YYDKDF (reference sequence). Trimming pared 3 bases from V and 1 base from J, leaving 16 bases between. The CDR3 loop spans 17 amino acids. The CDR3 here is CATSRSAQGGSNQPQHF. As DNA, the CDR3 is TGTGCCACCAGCAGGTCCGCGCAGGGAGGAAGCAATCAGCCCCAGCATTTT.

This clone was observed a single time. The chain employs TRBV6-5 and TRBJ1-1, with TRBD1 matching 7 bases. The CDR3 spans 14 residues. V lost 6 bases and J lost 4; bases outside the gene matches: 8. The germline gives CDR1 MNHEY, CDR2 SVGAGI. The CDR3 nucleotides are TGTGCCAGCAGGCCCGCCGACAGGGTCACTGAAGCTTTCTTT. Its translation: CASRPADRVTEAFF.

The gene calls are TRBV14 and TRBJ1-2; D ambiguous. V lost 0 bases to trimming and J lost 7 bases, with 12 bases between them. The CDR3 contains 14 residues. The germline V gene has CDR1 SGHDN and CDR2 FVKESK. CDR3 nucleotides: TGTGCCAGCAGCCAAGATGAGGGATCGGTTGGCTACACCTTC. Translation gives CASSQDEGSVGYTF. Combining the CDR3 with reference TRBV14 and TRBJ1-2 gives the whole variable domain EAGVTQFPSHSVIEKGQTVTLRCDPISGHDNLYWYRRVMGKEIKFLLHFVKESKQDESGMPNNRFLAERTGGTYSTLKVQPAELEDSGVYFCASSQDEGSVGYTFGSGTRLTVV.

The chain links TRBV4-3 to TRBJ2-1, with D perhaps matching TRBD1 (5 bases). This CDR3 comprises 14 residues. CDR1 is LGHNA and CDR2 is YSLEER in the germline V gene. V shed 2 bases and J shed 1 base, with 6 bases lying between them. CDR3 coding DNA: TGCGCCAGCAGCCAATCAGGGTCCTACAATGAGCAGTTCTTC. Its translation: CASSQSGSYNEQFF.